The sequence of this T cell receptor (beta chain) was determined in a study of T cell responses to AZD1222 COVID-19 vaccine. Overall study results and limits: Clonal diversity may have been underestimated in mostly white British donors. Repertoire samples came only from after the peak T cell response.

The method was immunoSEQ multiplex PCR; TCRdb's version includes in-frame clones alone and lacks a portion of them. Counted here are about 120,000 clones, 85% to 90% occurring once; the ten biggest clones make up roughly 7%. The analysis combined second doses at about 4 or about 12 weeks. The CDR3 length is 17 residues. Germline CDR1 is LGHNA and CDR2 is YNFKEQ. The V and J ends lost 4 bases and 8 bases, in that order; junction bases with no gene match: 8. Points on this clone: The antigen is undetermined.

This TCR was recovered from an adult who received the AZD1222 COVID-19 vaccine. The chain recombines TRBV4-2 with TRBJ2-2; the match to TRBD2 covers 15 bases. The sequenced sample was peripheral blood, obtained 28 days after the second AZD1222 dose. The CDR3 protein is CASSPGGTSGRKGELFF. For the CDR3, the DNA is TGTGCCAGCAGCCCGGGGGGGACTAGCGGGAGGAAAGGGGAGCTGTTTTTT.